Listed here are 12 T cell receptor beta chains from one sample, sequenced in a study of identical twins. TCRdb re-called the 5' RACE reads with MiXCR, one entry per CDR3 protein. The data show about 660,000 distinct CDR3 sequences, with roughly 8% seen just once and 0.98% held by the top ten. This sample also belongs to another study, concerning yellow fever vaccine responses in identical twins.

The sample was PBMCs. Source of these receptors: a woman younger than 30 in good health.

This clonotype is a singleton in its sample. The rearrangement joins TRBV3-1 to TRBJ2-3; 11 nucleotides line up with TRBD2. With V trimmed by 4 bases and J by 3 bases, 6 bases remained unmatched. The CDR3 contains 16 residues. Germline V gene lookup returns CDR1 LGHDT and CDR2 YNNKEL (reference sequence). CDR3 DNA sequence: TGTGCCAGCAGCCGGCTCTCTAGCGGGAGGACAGATACGCAGTATTTT. It encodes CASSRLSSGRTDTQYF.

This rearrangement joins TRBV6-2 or TRBV6-3 to TRBJ2-3; 7 bases fit TRBD2. Germline V gene sequence: CDR1 MNHEY, CDR2 SVGEGT. This CDR3 has 14 residues. The trim removed 2 bases at V and 4 bases at J, leaving 3 bases unmatched. The CDR3 protein is CASSYGLESDTQYF. CDR3 sequence (DNA): TGTGCCAGCAGTTACGGACTAGAATCAGATACGCAGTATTTT.

The gene calls are TRBV6-2 or TRBV6-3 and TRBJ2-3; D gene unclear. The V end lost 8 bases, the J end lost 4 bases, and 16 bases lay between the germline ends. The V gene's germline CDR1 is MNHEY and CDR2 SVGEGT. The CDR3 has 14 residues. As DNA, the CDR3 is TGTGCCAGCGGAATCCTCCTAGGTCCAGATACGCAGTATTTT. Translated: CASGILLGPDTQYF.

Only a few counts were recorded for this clonotype. The chain combines TRBV12-5 with TRBJ2-2; TRBD2 is a possible D gene (5 bases). V was trimmed by 9 bases and J by 3 bases, leaving 23 bases between them. Germline lookup yields CDR1 LGHNT and CDR2 FRNRAP. The CDR3 covers 17 residues. DNA of the CDR3: TGTGCTAGAAGGTTTGAGAGGGCGACCGAGGACACCGGGGAGCTGTTTTTT. Its translation: CARRFERATEDTGELFF.

V usage is TRBV28 and J usage is TRBJ2-2, with D maybe TRBD1 (5 bases). Per germline, CDR1 MDHEN and CDR2 SYDVKM. V lost 6 bases and J lost 6, with 20 bases in between. The CDR3 extends over 16 amino acids. CDR3 nucleotide sequence: TGTGCCAGCAGCCAACCCCTGACAGAGATCCCCGGGGAGCTGTTTTTT. Translated: CASSQPLTEIPGELFF.

The chain carries TRBV11-2 and TRBJ1-2; D possibly corresponds to TRBD1 (5 bases). Germline CDR1 and CDR2: SGHAT and FQNNGV. The CDR3 sequence is 17 residues long. The V gene lost 1 base and the J gene lost 0 bases, with 15 bases spanning the gap. CDR3 in amino acids: CASSLGVLGVANYGYTF. The CDR3 nucleotides are TGTGCCAGCAGCTTAGGGGTTTTAGGGGTAGCTAACTATGGCTACACCTTC.

This clonotype was counted many times. CDR3 residues: CASSPGTRNYEQYF. The CDR3, as DNA: TGTGCCAGCAGTCCCGGGACACGGAACTACGAGCAGTACTTC. The rearrangement links TRBV12-3 or TRBV12-4 to TRBJ2-7; tentatively, D is TRBD1 (6 bases). This CDR3 region has 14 residues. The V end lost 5 bases, the J end lost 3 bases, and 14 bases lay between the germline ends.

This clonotype has more than one count but fewer than ten. The rearrangement uses TRBV18 and TRBJ2-3; D gene unclear. Germline V lookup: CDR1 KGHSH, CDR2 LQKENI. The CDR3 sequence is 17 residues long. Between the trimmed V and J ends, which lost 3 bases and 6 bases, there was a span of 22 bases. The CDR3 protein is CASSPSRASEVPDTQYF. Here the CDR3 DNA reads TGTGCCAGCTCACCCAGCAGAGCCAGTGAGGTGCCCGATACGCAGTATTTT.

This clonotype has only a few counts. The genes are TRBV12-3 or TRBV12-4 and TRBJ2-5, with D perhaps matching TRBD2 (5 bases). This CDR3 spans 15 amino acids. V shed 3 bases and J shed 2 bases, with 13 bases lying between them. The CDR3 region is CASSFVRGYQETQYF. The CDR3 DNA sequence: TGTGCCAGCAGTTTTGTTCGGGGATATCAAGAGACCCAGTACTTC.

A few counts support this clonotype. The J gene is TRBJ2-3, the V gene TRBV6-1; 7 bases agree with TRBD1. Germline V lookup: CDR1 MNHNS, CDR2 SASEGT. The CDR3 totals 13 residues. V gave up 7 bases and J gave up 5 bases; unmatched junction bases: 6. In DNA, the CDR3 is TGTGCCAGCAAACGACAGGGTAGAGATACGCAGTATTTT. Translated, it gives CASKRQGRDTQYF.

This clonotype was detected a few times. V is TRBV3-1 and J is TRBJ2-4, with D perhaps assigned TRBD1 or TRBD2 (5 bases each). Trimming pared 1 base from V and 0 bases from J, leaving 13 bases between. The CDR3 runs to 17 residues. Germline V CDR1 and CDR2: LGHDT, YNNKEL (reference sequence). Here the CDR3 reads CASSQGGAAAAKNIQYF. In nucleotides, the CDR3 is TGTGCCAGCAGCCAAGGAGGGGCGGCGGCAGCCAAAAACATTCAGTACTTC.

V usage is TRBV6-2 or TRBV6-3 and J usage is TRBJ2-1; D not resolved. Germline V gene sequence: CDR1 MNHEY, CDR2 SVGEGT. V was clipped by 10 bases and J by 9 bases, with 19 bases between them. The CDR3 is made up of 13 amino acids. CDR3: CATLGPVQFEQFF. Here the CDR3 DNA reads TGTGCCACCCTGGGCCCAGTACAATTTGAGCAGTTCTTC.